One sample yielded the 7 T cell receptor beta chains listed below, sequenced in a study of blood T cell repertoires in COVID-19. TCRdb's table, derived via immunoSEQ multiplex PCR, lists solely in-frame clones and lacks some. This table has 250,000 or so clones, around 90% appearing once. Specimen: peripheral blood. These receptors were taken from a man older than 75 with acute or convalescent COVID-19.

This chain connects TRBV15 to TRBJ2-1; 13 nucleotides line up with TRBD2. Germline V gives CDR1 LNHNV, CDR2 YYDKDF (reference sequence). The CDR3 consists of 17 residues. V shed 0 bases, J shed 5 bases, and the junction held 4 bases outside the gene matches. CDR3 DNA: TGTGCCACCAGCAGAGAGGGACTAGCGGGGCTGAACAATGAGCAGTTCTTC. As protein: CATSREGLAGLNNEQFF.

Only one count was recorded for this clone. The chain uses TRBV6-2 or TRBV6-3 and TRBJ1-1; D perhaps matches TRBD1 (5 bases). V gave up 2 bases and J gave up 4 bases, with 8 bases separating them. CDR1 is MNHEY, CDR2 SVGEGT, per germline. This CDR3 contains 13 residues. CDR3 nucleotide sequence: TGTGCCAGCAGTTACCGGGGGAGCACTGAAGCTTTCTTT. Its protein is CASSYRGSTEAFF.

V is TRBV7-6 and J is TRBJ2-1; TRBD2 matches at 13 bases. The CDR3 loop spans 15 amino acids. CDR1 SGHVS and CDR2 FNYEAQ come from the germline V gene. J was trimmed by 8 bases and V by 5 bases; bases with no gene match: 6. This CDR3 is CASSQWTSGGDEQFF. DNA for the CDR3: TGTGCCAGCAGCCAATGGACTAGCGGGGGCGATGAGCAGTTCTTC.

J is TRBJ2-2 and V is TRBV5-6; the D gene is possibly TRBD1 (5 bases). The ends were cut back, 2 bases at V and 6 bases at J, with 14 bases in the middle. The CDR3 has 15 amino acids. Germline V gene data show CDR1 as SGHDT and CDR2 as YYEEEE. The CDR3 nucleotides are TGTGCCAGCAGCTTCAGGGCCCTATTTGCCGGGGAGCTGTTTTTT. Protein product: CASSFRALFAGELFF.

J is TRBJ2-7 and V is TRBV19, with a tentative D call TRBD1 (6 bases). Trimming removed 3 bases from V and 0 bases from J, with 9 bases in between. The CDR3 loop spans 14 amino acids. Germline V gene data show CDR1 as LNHDA and CDR2 as SQIVND (reference sequence). The CDR3 DNA is TGTGCCAGTAGTATCGGCAGGGGCTCCTACGAGCAGTACTTC. Translating it yields CASSIGRGSYEQYF.

V usage is TRBV29-1 and J usage is TRBJ2-7, with D maybe TRBD2 (5 bases). V was cut by 4 bases and J by 5 bases, with 18 bases left in between. CDR1 and CDR2 from the germline V gene are SQVTM and ANQGSEA. CDR3 length: 14 amino acids. The CDR3 reads CSVVGGEGSNEQYF. In DNA, the CDR3 is TGCAGCGTTGTGGGCGGTGAGGGTAGCAACGAGCAGTACTTC.

J is TRBJ1-5 and V is TRBV19; 8 nucleotides agree with TRBD1. The CDR3 is 15 residues long. The germline gives CDR1 LNHDA, CDR2 SQIVND (reference sequence). J lost 2 bases, V lost 7 bases, and 7 bases had no gene match. Here the CDR3 reads CASTTDRVGNQPQHF. The CDR3 coding sequence is TGTGCCAGTACTACGGACAGGGTTGGCAATCAGCCCCAGCATTTT.